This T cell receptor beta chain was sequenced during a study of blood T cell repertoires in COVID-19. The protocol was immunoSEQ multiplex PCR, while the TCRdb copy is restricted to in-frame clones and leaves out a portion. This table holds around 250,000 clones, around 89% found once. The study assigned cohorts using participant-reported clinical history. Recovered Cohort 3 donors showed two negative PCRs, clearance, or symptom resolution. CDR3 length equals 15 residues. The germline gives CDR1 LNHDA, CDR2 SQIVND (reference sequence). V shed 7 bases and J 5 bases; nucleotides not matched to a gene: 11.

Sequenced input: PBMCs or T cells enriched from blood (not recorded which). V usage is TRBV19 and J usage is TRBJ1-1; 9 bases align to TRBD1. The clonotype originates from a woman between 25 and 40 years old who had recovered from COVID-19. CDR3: CASTQSQGASTEAFF. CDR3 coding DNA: TGTGCCAGTACCCAATCACAGGGGGCGAGTACTGAAGCTTTCTTT.